The sequence of this TCR beta chain was determined in a study of beta chain features in type 1 diabetes (dated by TCRdb to the late 2010s). Notes on the research overall: Patients and healthy donors did not differ in mean age, gender distribution, total cell number or subset yield. A total of about 110 million sorted cells were examined across all samples, and the number of cells per subset was strongly correlated with RNA yield. In the study, recently diagnosed type 1 diabetes patients and matched healthy donors were compared on the TCRB repertoires of their sorted circulating CD4+ T cell subsets. Whereas all 30 or so donors provided naive and central memory subsets, regulatory and stem cell-like memory subsets were isolated from just 8 patients and about 8 healthy donors. Overall study outcomes, separate from this receptor: Because cDNA was sequenced instead of genomic DNA, highly expressing activated cells could be over-represented, though the groups showed no difference in activation or CD3 levels. Fewer insertions and more nucleotide deletions at VDJ recombination sites were observed in patients with type 1 diabetes, implying thymic rearrangement abnormalities. Naive, central memory and regulatory TCRB repertoires appeared to be more alike among patients than among healthy donors. In all four CD4+ subsets, TCRB CDR3 length was moderately but significantly shorter in type 1 diabetes patients. Because small numbers of individuals were included in the HLA sub-analyses, any influence of HLA type on TCRB rearrangement was left unresolved. Shorter templates might have been favored by PCR, but patient and control samples were amplified and corrected together, so both groups would have been affected equally by any skew.

This clone was observed a handful of times. The antigen this receptor binds is unknown. No base quality values were provided; no much bigger clone lies one nucleotide off. From each donor, a single peripheral blood sample of 100 to 150 mL on average was drawn into heparinised tubes. A BD FACSAria II was used to sort naive, central memory, regulatory and stem cell-like memory CD4+ T cells with a panel that included CD45RO, CCR7, CD25, CD127, CD95 and CD27. A purity above 98% was achieved for all sorted populations. PBMCs were isolated right away by Lymphoprep density gradient centrifugation and were stained directly, without culture. Samples were stained and sorted in pairs, with one healthy donor and one patient per experiment, so that batch effects were minimized. The entire amount of isolated RNA was reverse transcribed using the High Capacity cDNA Reverse Transcription Kit, so the sequenced TCRB transcripts were expressed ones. Naive, central memory and regulatory T cell samples underwent deep immunoSEQ sequencing, averaging around 4 million total reads per sample. Sorted cells were lysed in RLT buffer, and RNA was extracted using DNase-treated RNeasy Micro or Mini kits according to cell number. To prevent cross-contamination, each cell subset was processed individually, whereas patient and healthy donor samples were processed jointly. Using the immunoSEQ multiplex PCR, TCRB sequences were amplified from cDNA into 87-bp fragments spanning the CDR3 region. Sequencing of the amplicons was performed on the Illumina HiSeq platform. Under the source paper's analysis protocol: PCR bias was corrected computationally using synthetic template baselines, and reads within Hamming distance 2 were collapsed, with unmergeable singletons discarded. Reads were aligned to IMGT to assign V, D and J genes, CDR3 length, and insertions or deletions at six rearrangement sites. Clonotype counts were normalized to sorted cell number within each subset before computing true diversity and Gini coefficients with the tcR R package. Repertoire sharing was quantified using the overlap coefficient calculated on TCRB nucleotide sequences. Out-of-frame TCRB sequences from naive cells were analyzed to stand in for the pre-selection repertoire. TCRdb took over this immuneACCESS table, retaining in-frame rearrangements with V and J assigned. Such tables are incomplete; in checked studies, under half of the missing clones stem from an unresolved V gene, and the remainder is unexplained. That table supplies the V and J calls and clone size; D and trimming were determined from the DNA. This sample gives 350,000 to 400,000 clones in total; less than 15% of them show up just once. 0.019% of the sample goes to the ten largest clones.

The clonotype comes from a woman between 18 and 29 years old in good health. The sample consisted of naive CD4+ T cells from blood. The sample's cell subset or site label, decoded: true naive CD4+ T cells.

The CDR3: CASSRLAEEETQYF. DNA sequence: TGTGCCAGTAGTAGACTAGCGGAGGAAGAGACCCAGTACTTC. The rearranged chain carries TRBV19 and TRBJ2-5, and TRBD2 matches 9 of the central bases. CDR3 length: 14 amino acids, cysteine to phenylalanine. Just CDR3 DNA is preserved here, 42 bases in frame from base 1. V loses 4 bases at its end and J loses 3 bases; junction bases beyond the gene matches: 3. According to the germline V gene (reference sequence), CDR1 reads LNHDA and CDR2 reads SQIVND. The full variable domain, completed from the reference TRBV19 and TRBJ2-5 proteins outside the CDR3, reads DGGITQSPKYLFRKEGQNVTLSCEQNLNHDAMYWYRQDPGQGLRLIYYSQIVNDFQKGDIAEGYSVSREKKESFPLTVTSAQKNPTAFYLCASSRLAEEETQYFGPGTRLLVL.